This T cell receptor beta chain was captured in a study of T cells expressing NK-cell markers. In the study overall: Repertoire data for TCR beta were derived from sorted T cells (CD3+CD56+NKG2C+, CD3+CD56+NKG2C- and CD3+CD56-NKG2C+). Overall study findings and caveats: A handful of donors likewise had their CD3+CD56-NKG2C+ fraction led by these clonotypes.

Looked up from germline, CDR1 is GTSNPN and CDR2 is SVGIG (reference sequence). This CDR3 is built from 12 residues. As to this clonotype: Its antigen is unidentified.

With the 5' RACE reads reprocessed, TCRdb shows one record per CDR3 protein and no DNA. The sample table includes about 460,000 distinct CDR3 sequences. This clonotype was sampled from a woman aged 45 to 65 in good health. The sample was blood T cells: a sorted CD56 or NKG2C T cell subset, CD4+ or CD8+ T cells, or bulk PBMC T cells (not recorded which). The chain couples TRBV30 to TRBJ1-2; TCRdb designates TRBD1, a call that cannot be tested without DNA. CDR3: CAWSKRDIGYTF. Full variable domain (outside the CDR3, taken from reference TRBV30 and TRBJ1-2): SQTIHQWPATLVQPVGSPLSLECTVEGTSNPNLYWYRQAAGRGLQLLFYSVGIGQISSEVPQNLSASRPQDRQFILSSKKLLLSDSGFYLCAWSKRDIGYTFGSGTRLTVV.